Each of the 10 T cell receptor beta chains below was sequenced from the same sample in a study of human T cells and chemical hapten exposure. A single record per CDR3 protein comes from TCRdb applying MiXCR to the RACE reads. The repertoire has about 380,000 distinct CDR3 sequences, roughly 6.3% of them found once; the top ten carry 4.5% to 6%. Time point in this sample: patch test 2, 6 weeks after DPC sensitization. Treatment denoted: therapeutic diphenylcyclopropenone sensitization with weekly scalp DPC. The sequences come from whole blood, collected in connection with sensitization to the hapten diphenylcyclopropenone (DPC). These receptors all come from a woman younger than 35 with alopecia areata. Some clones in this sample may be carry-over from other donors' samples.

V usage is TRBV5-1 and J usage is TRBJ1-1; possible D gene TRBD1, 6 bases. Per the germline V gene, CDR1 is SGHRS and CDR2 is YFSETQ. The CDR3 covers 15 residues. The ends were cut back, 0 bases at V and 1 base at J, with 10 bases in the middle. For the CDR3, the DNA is TGCGCCAGCAGCTTGGAAGGGGGGCAGAACACTGAAGCTTTCTTT. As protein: CASSLEGGQNTEAFF. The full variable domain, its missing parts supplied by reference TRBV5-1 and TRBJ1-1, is KAGVTQTPRYLIKTRGQQVTLSCSPISGHRSVSWYQQTPGQGLQFLFEYFSETQRNKGNFPGRFSGRQFSNSRSEMNVSTLELGDSALYLCASSLEGGQNTEAFFGQGTRLTVV.

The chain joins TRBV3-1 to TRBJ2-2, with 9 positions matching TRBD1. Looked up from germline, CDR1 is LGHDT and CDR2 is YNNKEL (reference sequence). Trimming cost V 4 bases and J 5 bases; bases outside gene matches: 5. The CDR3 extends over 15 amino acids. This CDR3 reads CASSLGTGWTGELFF. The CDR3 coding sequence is TGTGCCAGCAGCCTAGGGACAGGGTGGACCGGGGAGCTGTTTTTT. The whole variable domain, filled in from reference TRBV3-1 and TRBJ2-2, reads DTAVSQTPKYLVTQMGNDKSIKCEQNLGHDTMYWYKQDSKKFLKIMFSYNNKELIINETVPNRFSPKSPDKAHLNLHINSLELGDSAVYFCASSLGTGWTGELFFGEGSRLTVL.

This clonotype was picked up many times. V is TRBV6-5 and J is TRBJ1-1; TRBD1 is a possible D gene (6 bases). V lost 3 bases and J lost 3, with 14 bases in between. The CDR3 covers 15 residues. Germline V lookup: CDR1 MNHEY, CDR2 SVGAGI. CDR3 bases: TGTGCCAGCAGTTATAGTGGGGGCGGCGACACTGAAGCTTTCTTT. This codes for CASSYSGGGDTEAFF.

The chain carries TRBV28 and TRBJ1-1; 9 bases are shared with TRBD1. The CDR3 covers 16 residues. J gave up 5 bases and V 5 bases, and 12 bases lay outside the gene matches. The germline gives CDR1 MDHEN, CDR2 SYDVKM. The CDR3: CASSPQGDRAWTEAFF. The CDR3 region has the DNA TGTGCCAGCAGTCCCCAAGGGGACAGGGCTTGGACTGAAGCTTTCTTT.

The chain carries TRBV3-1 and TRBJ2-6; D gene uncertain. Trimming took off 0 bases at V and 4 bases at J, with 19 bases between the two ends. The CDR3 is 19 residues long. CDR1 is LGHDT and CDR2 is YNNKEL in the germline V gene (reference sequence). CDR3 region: CASSQDSQSRPRGANVLTF. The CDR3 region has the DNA TGTGCCAGCAGCCAAGATTCACAGTCCCGTCCCCGGGGGGCCAACGTCCTGACTTTC.

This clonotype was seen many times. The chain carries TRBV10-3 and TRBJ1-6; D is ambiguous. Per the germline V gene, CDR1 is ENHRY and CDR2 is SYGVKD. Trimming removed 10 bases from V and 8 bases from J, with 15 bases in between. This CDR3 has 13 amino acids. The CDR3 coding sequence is TGTGCCACCCAGGATGGTGTGGATTCACCCCTCCACTTT. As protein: CATQDGVDSPLHF.

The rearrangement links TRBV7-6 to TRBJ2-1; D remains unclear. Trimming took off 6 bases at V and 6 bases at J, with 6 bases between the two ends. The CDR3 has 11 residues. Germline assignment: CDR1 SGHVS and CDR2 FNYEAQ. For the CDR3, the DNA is TGTGCCAGCAGATCGGCCAATGAGCAGTTCTTC. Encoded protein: CASRSANEQFF.

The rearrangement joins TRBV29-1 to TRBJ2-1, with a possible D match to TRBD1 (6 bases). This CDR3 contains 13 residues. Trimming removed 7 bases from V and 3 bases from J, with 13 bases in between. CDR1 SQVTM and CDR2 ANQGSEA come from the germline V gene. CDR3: CSAGQRSYNEQFF. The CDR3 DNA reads TGCAGCGCTGGACAGAGAAGCTACAATGAGCAGTTCTTC.

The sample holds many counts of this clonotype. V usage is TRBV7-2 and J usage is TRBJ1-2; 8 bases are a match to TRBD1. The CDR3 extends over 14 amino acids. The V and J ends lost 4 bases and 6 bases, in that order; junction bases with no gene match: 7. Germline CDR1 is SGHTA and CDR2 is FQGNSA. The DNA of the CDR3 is TGTGCCAGCAGCTATCGGACAGGGACGGATGGCTACACCTTC. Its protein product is CASSYRTGTDGYTF.

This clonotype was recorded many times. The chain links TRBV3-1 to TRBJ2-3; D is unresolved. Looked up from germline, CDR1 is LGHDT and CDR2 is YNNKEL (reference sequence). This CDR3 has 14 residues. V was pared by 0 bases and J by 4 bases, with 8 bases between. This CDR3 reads CASSQERFADTQYF. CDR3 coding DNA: TGTGCCAGCAGCCAAGAAAGGTTCGCAGATACGCAGTATTTT.